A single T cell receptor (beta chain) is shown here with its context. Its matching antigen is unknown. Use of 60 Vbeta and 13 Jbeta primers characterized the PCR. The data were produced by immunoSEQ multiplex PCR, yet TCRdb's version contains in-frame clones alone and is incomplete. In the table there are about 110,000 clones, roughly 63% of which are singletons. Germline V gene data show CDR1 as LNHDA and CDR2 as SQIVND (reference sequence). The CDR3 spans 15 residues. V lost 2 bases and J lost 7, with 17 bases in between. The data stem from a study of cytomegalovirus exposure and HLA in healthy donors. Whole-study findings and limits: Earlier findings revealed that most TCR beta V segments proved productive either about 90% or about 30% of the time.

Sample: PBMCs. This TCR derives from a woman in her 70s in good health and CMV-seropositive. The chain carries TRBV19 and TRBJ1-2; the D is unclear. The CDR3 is CASSINSARAIGYTF. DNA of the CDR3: TGTGCCAGTAGTATAAATTCAGCGCGTGCTATTGGCTACACCTTC.